These 30 T cell receptor beta chains originate from one sample sequenced in a study of early T cells in non-severe SARS-CoV-2 infection. TCRdb passed the 5' RACE reads through MiXCR, listing each CDR3 protein once. This table has 55,000 to 75,000 distinct CDR3 sequences, over 8% appearing once. Sequenced here: whole blood, sampled at baseline. Every receptor here comes from an adult who was a healthcare worker with PCR-confirmed SARS-CoV-2 infection or an uninfected control (not recorded which).

In its sample, this clonotype was seen many times. The chain uses TRBV3-1 and TRBJ2-7; TRBD1 or TRBD2 may be the D gene (5 bases each). This CDR3 region has 17 residues. Trimming cost V 0 bases and J 0 bases, with 15 bases left between them. Germline V gene sequence: CDR1 LGHDT, CDR2 YNNKEL (reference sequence). In DNA form, the CDR3 reads TGTGCCAGCAGCCAAGATAACCCCTGGGGGAGCTCCTACGAGCAGTACTTC. Translating gives CASSQDNPWGSSYEQYF.

This chain connects TRBV29-1 to TRBJ1-1; D might be TRBD1 (6 bases). The CDR3 is 15 amino acids. Germline values: CDR1 SQVTM, CDR2 ANQGSEA. Trimming pared 4 bases from V and 1 base from J, leaving 16 bases between. CDR3 protein: CSVGGLQGWNTEAFF. CDR3 DNA sequence: TGCAGCGTTGGGGGGTTACAGGGATGGAACACTGAAGCTTTCTTT. The whole variable domain, filled in from reference TRBV29-1 and TRBJ1-1, reads SAVISQKPSRDICQRGTSLTIQCQVDSQVTMMFWYRQQPGQSLTLIATANQGSEATYESGFVIDKFPISRPNLTFSTLTVSNMSPEDSSIYLCSVGGLQGWNTEAFFGQGTRLTVV.

The chain joins TRBV7-2 to TRBJ2-3; no firm D call. The CDR3 is 13 amino acids. Trimming removed 5 bases at V and 10 bases at J, with 16 bases between. Per the germline V gene, CDR1 is SGHTA and CDR2 is FQGNSA. The CDR3 DNA is TGTGCCAGCAGCCGGGCCCAGCTCATCTCGCAGTATTTT. It codes for CASSRAQLISQYF.

This clonotype came up many times. The genes are TRBV9 and TRBJ1-1; tentatively, D is TRBD1 (5 bases). Trimming cost V 0 bases and J 0 bases, with 9 bases left between them. The CDR3 spans 15 residues. Looked up from germline, CDR1 is SGDLS and CDR2 is YYNGEE. The CDR3 loop reads CASSVDAGLNTEAFF. The CDR3 DNA is TGTGCCAGCAGCGTAGATGCAGGGCTGAACACTGAAGCTTTCTTT.

This clonotype has a handful of counts. This chain links TRBV7-6 with TRBJ2-5; 7 bases line up with TRBD2. Germline assignment: CDR1 SGHVS and CDR2 FNYEAQ. This CDR3 has 17 amino acids. The J segment lost 4 bases and the V segment lost 4 bases, leaving 15 bases of the junction unmatched. The chain's CDR3 is CASSSRPPTSARETQYF. The CDR3 DNA sequence: TGTGCCAGCAGCTCACGCCCCCCCACTAGCGCCCGAGAGACCCAGTACTTC.

This clonotype was observed many times. The junction does not match germline at one end; this may be a read error. The gene calls are TRBV28 and TRBJ1-1; possibly TRBD1 for D (5 bases). Germline CDR1 is MDHEN and CDR2 is SYDVKM. The CDR3 is 16 residues long. The DNA of the CDR3 is TGTGCCAGCAGTCCCACGAGGGGTGGGGGGAACACTGAAGCTTCCTTT. The encoded protein is CASSPTRGGGNTEASF.

This clonotype was seen at least ten times. The V call is TRBV7-2, the J call TRBJ2-2; D remains ambiguous. Between the trimmed V and J ends, which lost 1 base and 3 bases, there was a span of 6 bases. CDR1 and CDR2 from the germline V gene are SGHTA and FQGNSA. This CDR3 has 14 amino acids. In nucleotides, the CDR3 is TGTGCCAGCAGCTTAGACACTTACACCGGGGAGCTGTTTTTT. It codes for CASSLDTYTGELFF.

This chain joins TRBV12-3 or TRBV12-4 and TRBJ1-2, with D hard to call. This CDR3 is built from 12 residues. Trimming took 5 bases from V and 4 from J, leaving 8 bases between them. The CDR3: CASSRRSYGYTF. Here the CDR3 DNA reads TGTGCCAGCAGTCGGCGGAGCTATGGCTACACCTTC.

The chain links TRBV9 to TRBJ2-2, with a tentative D call TRBD1 (5 bases). The CDR3 has 15 residues. Germline V gene data show CDR1 as SGDLS and CDR2 as YYNGEE. The V and J ends lost 0 bases and 4 bases respectively, with 10 bases between them. In DNA form, the CDR3 reads TGTGCCAGCAGCGTAGCAGGGTTTCTCACCGGGGAGCTGTTTTTT. Translated: CASSVAGFLTGELFF.

The chain carries TRBV7-9 and TRBJ2-7, with 11 bases identical to TRBD2. CDR1 and CDR2 from the germline V gene are SEHNR and FQNEAQ (reference sequence). V lost 5 bases, J lost 11 bases, and 26 bases stayed unmatched. CDR3 length equals 19 residues. This CDR3 is CASSRTDPSGRPLSPGKYF. Written as DNA, the CDR3 is TGTGCCAGCAGCCGCACCGATCCTAGCGGGAGGCCGCTCTCTCCAGGAAAGTACTTC.

Many counts were recorded for this clonotype. DNA for the CDR3: TGTGCCAGCAGCCCCCGAGAGACCCAGTACTTC. It translates to CASSPRETQYF. The rearrangement links TRBV7-2 to TRBJ2-5; D is uncertain. Trimming removed 5 bases at V and 4 bases at J, with 5 bases between. This CDR3 contains 11 residues. The V gene's germline CDR1 is SGHTA and CDR2 FQGNSA.

This clonotype has a count of ten or more. This chain links TRBV18 with TRBJ2-5; D call uncertain. CDR3 length equals 15 residues. Germline V gives CDR1 KGHSH, CDR2 LQKENI. V was trimmed by 3 bases and J by 4 bases, leaving 15 bases between them. CDR3 DNA sequence: TGTGCCAGCTCACCGAGCAACGCGGCCCGAGAGACCCAGTACTTC. Translating it yields CASSPSNAARETQYF.

This clonotype has only a few counts. The J gene is TRBJ2-3, the V gene TRBV28; no definite D call. With 11 bases removed from V and 6 bases from J, the gap between germline ends came to 18 bases. The CDR3 spans 13 residues. Germline V gives CDR1 MDHEN, CDR2 SYDVKM. CDR3 in DNA: TGTGCCGCCAGCCCCAGGAGTAGGGATACGCAGTATTTT. This encodes CAASPRSRDTQYF. The full variable domain, in which reference TRBV28 and TRBJ2-3 provide the parts outside the CDR3, is DVKVTQSSRYLVKRTGEKVFLECVQDMDHENMFWYRQDPGLGLRLIYFSYDVKMKEKGDIPEGYSVSREKKERFSLILESASTNQTSMYLCAASPRSRDTQYFGPGTRLTVL.

The chain links TRBV28 to TRBJ2-7; 8 bases match TRBD2. The CDR3 has 14 residues. Germline V lookup: CDR1 MDHEN, CDR2 SYDVKM. V trimming: 9 bases; J trimming: 3 bases; junction bases outside the gene matches: 10. This chain's CDR3 is CASGGTSSVYEQYF. CDR3 nucleotides: TGTGCCAGTGGGGGGACTAGTTCGGTCTACGAGCAGTACTTC.

In its sample, this clonotype was seen many times. The junction departs from germline at one end; a sequencing error may be responsible. This chain's CDR3 is CASSYSSTVMKTEAFF. CDR3 DNA: TGTGCCAGCAGTTACTCGAGCACAGTCATGAAGACTGAAGCTTTCTTT. The chain is built from TRBV6-5 and TRBJ1-1; D uncertain. Germline V lookup: CDR1 MNHEY, CDR2 SVGAGI. The CDR3 spans 16 residues.

This clonotype was seen a few times. This chain joins TRBV7-2 and TRBJ2-7; D call uncertain. The CDR3 totals 14 residues. V lost 4 bases to trimming and J lost 2 bases, with 12 bases between them. CDR1 and CDR2 (germline): SGHTA, FQGNSA. The CDR3 nucleotides read TGTGCCAGCAGCTCCCAGATTTCCACCTACGAGCAGTACTTC. Translation: CASSSQISTYEQYF. The full variable domain, rest sourced from reference TRBV7-2 and TRBJ2-7, is GAGVSQSPSNKVTEKGKDVELRCDPISGHTALYWYRQSLGQGLEFLIYFQGNSAPDKSGLPSDRFSAERTGGSVSTLTIQRTQQEDSAVYLCASSSQISTYEQYFGPGTRLTVT.

The rearrangement joins TRBV3-1 to TRBJ2-6, with D possibly being TRBD1 or TRBD2 (5 bases each). Germline assignment: CDR1 LGHDT and CDR2 YNNKEL (reference sequence). The V end lost 5 bases, the J end lost 0 bases, and 11 bases lay between the germline ends. The CDR3 is 16 amino acids. Here the CDR3 reads CASSISGASGANVLTF. CDR3 DNA sequence: TGTGCCAGCAGCATCTCCGGGGCCTCTGGGGCCAACGTCCTGACTTTC.

The chain carries TRBV2 and TRBJ2-2; D not certain. Germline V gene sequence: CDR1 SNHLY, CDR2 FYNNEI. The V gene lost 6 bases and the J gene lost 5 bases, with 13 bases spanning the gap. The CDR3 consists of 14 residues. In nucleotides, the CDR3 is TGTGCCAGCAGGGCAGAATTCCAAACCGGGGAGCTGTTTTTT. Amino acids: CASRAEFQTGELFF.

This clonotype was seen more than once but under ten times. The V gene is TRBV15, the J gene TRBJ2-3; possibly TRBD1 or TRBD2 for D (5 bases each). Germline loops: CDR1 LNHNV, CDR2 YYDKDF (reference sequence). The CDR3 has 17 residues. V lost 1 base and J 2 bases, leaving 16 bases between the germline ends. The CDR3 is CATSRVRGRLLTDTQYF. DNA of the CDR3: TGTGCCACCAGCAGAGTGAGGGGACGGTTACTCACAGATACGCAGTATTTT.

This clonotype was recorded at least ten times. The V and J genes are TRBV7-9 and TRBJ2-1, with TRBD2 matching 11 bases. Germline-derived CDR1 and CDR2 are SEHNR and FQNEAQ (reference sequence). Germline trimming cut 4 bases from V and 0 bases from J; bases unmatched to any gene: 11. The CDR3 spans 19 residues. The CDR3 DNA reads TGTGCCAGCAGCTCCGGGACTAGCGGTTCTCTTCGCTCCTACAATGAGCAGTTCTTC. This sequence encodes CASSSGTSGSLRSYNEQFF. Full variable domain (rest looked up from reference TRBV7-9 and TRBJ2-1): DTGVSQNPRHKITKRGQNVTFRCDPISEHNRLYWYRQTLGQGPEFLTYFQNEAQLEKSRLLSDRFSAERPKGSFSTLEIQRTEQGDSAMYLCASSSGTSGSLRSYNEQFFGPGTRLTVL.

This clonotype was observed a handful of times. The chain uses TRBV15 and TRBJ2-1; 13 bases agree with TRBD2. V lost 0 bases, J lost 4 bases, and 6 bases stayed unmatched. Germline CDR1 and CDR2: LNHNV and YYDKDF (reference sequence). This CDR3 is 18 amino acids long. The CDR3 DNA reads as TGTGCCACCAGCAGAGATTTTACGGGACTAGCGGGATACAATGAGCAGTTCTTC. Translation: CATSRDFTGLAGYNEQFF.

This clonotype was found a few times. The chain uses TRBV7-2 and TRBJ1-4, with a weak D call TRBD1 (6 bases). The CDR3 covers 14 residues. Trimming removed 5 bases from V and 5 bases from J, with 12 bases in between. Germline-derived CDR1 and CDR2 are SGHTA and FQGNSA. CDR3 bases: TGTGCCAGCAGCCGGACAGAATCAAATGAAAAACTGTTTTTT. Encoded protein: CASSRTESNEKLFF.

The chain joins TRBV3-1 to TRBJ2-3; D call uncertain. Per germline, CDR1 LGHDT and CDR2 YNNKEL (reference sequence). The V and J ends lost 3 bases and 1 base respectively, with 8 bases between them. CDR3 size: 14 residues. DNA of the CDR3: TGTGCCAGCAGCCACACTCTGCGCACAGATACGCAGTATTTT. This codes for CASSHTLRTDTQYF.

This clonotype was counted a few times. The genes are TRBV18 and TRBJ1-1, with 7 bases that match TRBD1. V trimming: 2 bases; J trimming: 0 bases; junction bases outside the gene matches: 0. Germline V gene data show CDR1 as KGHSH and CDR2 as LQKENI. The CDR3 is 14 amino acids. CDR3 loop: CASSPDRVNTEAFF. The CDR3 nucleotides read TGTGCCAGCTCACCAGACAGGGTGAACACTGAAGCTTTCTTT.

This clonotype was counted many times. This rearrangement joins TRBV20-1 to TRBJ2-7, with unresolved D. V lost 3 bases and J lost 4, with 16 bases in between. Germline-derived CDR1 and CDR2 are DFQATT and SNEGSKA (reference sequence). This CDR3 spans 14 amino acids. CDR3 in DNA: TGCAGTGCTAGCCGCCAAGGTTCTTTTTACGAGCAGTACTTC. Protein sequence: CSASRQGSFYEQYF.

V gene TRBV9 combines with J gene TRBJ2-1; possible D gene TRBD2, 5 bases. The V end was cut by 2 bases, the J end by 0 bases, with 12 bases between. CDR3 length: 16 residues. Germline V gene sequence: CDR1 SGDLS, CDR2 YYNGEE. CDR3 sequence: CASSVGLSSSYNEQFF. DNA of the CDR3: TGTGCCAGCAGCGTCGGACTGTCGAGCTCCTACAATGAGCAGTTCTTC.

CDR3 amino acids: CASSDRQGAFTEAFF. CDR3 bases: TGTGCCAGCAGTGACCGACAGGGGGCCTTCACTGAAGCTTTCTTT. This chain uses TRBV2 with TRBJ1-1, with TRBD1 identical over 10 bases. The germline gives CDR1 SNHLY, CDR2 FYNNEI. After removal of 3 bases from V and 4 bases from J, the junction contained 5 bases not matched to a gene. The CDR3 sequence is 15 residues long. The whole variable domain, filled in from reference TRBV2 and TRBJ1-1, reads EPEVTQTPSHQVTQMGQEVILRCVPISNHLYFYWYRQILGQKVEFLVSFYNNEISEKSEIFDDQFSVERPDGSNFTLKIRSTKLEDSAMYFCASSDRQGAFTEAFFGQGTRLTVV.

The table lists this clonotype with many counts. The chain is built from TRBV5-1 and TRBJ1-2, with 8 bases aligning to TRBD1. Germline-derived CDR1 and CDR2 are SGHRS and YFSETQ. Trimming took 5 bases from V and 3 from J; bases not matched to a gene: 6. CDR3 size: 14 residues. The CDR3 reads CASRYTGGDYGYTF. CDR3 nucleotides: TGCGCCAGCAGGTACACAGGGGGAGACTATGGCTACACCTTC.

The V and J genes are TRBV28 and TRBJ2-3; D is ambiguous. The CDR3 sequence is 12 residues long. The germline CDR1 and CDR2 sequences are MDHEN and SYDVKM. Trimming took 3 bases from V and 9 from J, leaving 10 bases between them. Here the CDR3 reads CASSFMKKTQYF. The CDR3 nucleotides read TGTGCCAGCAGTTTTATGAAAAAGACGCAGTATTTT.

This clonotype was found many times. The V gene is TRBV6-2 or TRBV6-3, the J gene TRBJ2-7; a possible D gene is TRBD1 (6 bases). Germline CDR1 reads MNHEY; CDR2 reads SVGEGT. V shed 6 bases and J shed 5 bases, with 14 bases lying between them. The length of the CDR3 is 13 residues. In DNA form, the CDR3 reads TGTGCCAGCAGCAAATCTACAGGGAACGAGCAGTACTTC. Amino acids: CASSKSTGNEQYF.